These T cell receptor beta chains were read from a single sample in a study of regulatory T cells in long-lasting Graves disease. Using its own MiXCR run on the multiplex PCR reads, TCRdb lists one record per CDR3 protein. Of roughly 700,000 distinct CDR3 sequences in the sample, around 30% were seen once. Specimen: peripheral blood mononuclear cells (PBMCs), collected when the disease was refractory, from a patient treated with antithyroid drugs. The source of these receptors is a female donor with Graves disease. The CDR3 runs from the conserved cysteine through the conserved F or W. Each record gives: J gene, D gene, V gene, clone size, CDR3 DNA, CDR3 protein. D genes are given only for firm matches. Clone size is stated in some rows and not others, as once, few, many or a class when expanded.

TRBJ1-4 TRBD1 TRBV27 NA TGTGCCAGCAGTCCAAAACCCCCGGGACAGGGGAATGAAAAACTGTTTTTT CASSPKPPGQGNEKLFF
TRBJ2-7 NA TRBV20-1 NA TGCAGTGCTAGAGATAATAATCGGGCTAGAACATACGAGCAGTACTTC CSARDNNRARTYEQYF
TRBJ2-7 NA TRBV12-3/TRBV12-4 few TGTGCCAGCAGTTTTGCCGTCTACGAGCAGTACTTC CASSFAVYEQYF
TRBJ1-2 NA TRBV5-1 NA TGTGCCAGCTGGCTCTACGGTGTATCTGGCTACACCTTC CASWLYGVSGYTF
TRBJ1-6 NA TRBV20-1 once TGCAGTGCTAGATTTACTCGGGGGGATAATTCACCCCTCCACTTT CSARFTRGDNSPLHF
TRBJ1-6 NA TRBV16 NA TGTGCCAGCAGCCAATTTGGACAAGGAGGAGCCAGCTCCTATAATTCACCCCTCCACTTT CASSQFGQGGASSYNSPLHF
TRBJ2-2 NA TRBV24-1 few TGTGCCACCAGTGGTAGGGGGAACACCGGGGAGCTGTTTTTT CATSGRGNTGELFF
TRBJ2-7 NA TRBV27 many TGTGCCAGCAGCGTAGCGGTTCGGTACGAGCAGTACTTC CASSVAVRYEQYF
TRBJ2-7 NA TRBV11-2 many TGTGCCAGCAGCTTGCCTGAATCCTACGAGCAGTACTTC CASSLPESYEQYF
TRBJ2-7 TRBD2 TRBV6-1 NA TGTGCCAGCATCGGGACTAGCGGGAGGGCCGCCTACGAGCAGTACTTC CASIGTSGRAAYEQYF
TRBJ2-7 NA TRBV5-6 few TGTGCCAGCATCCCGAGGACCGGGTCCTACGAGCAGTACTTC CASIPRTGSYEQYF
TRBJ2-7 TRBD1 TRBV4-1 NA TGCGCCAGCAGCCGAGCACAGGGGGACTCCGAGCAGTACTTC CASSRAQGDSEQYF
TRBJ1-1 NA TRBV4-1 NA TGCGCCAGCAGCCAAGATACGGGGGGAGGGAACACTGAAGCTTTCTTT CASSQDTGGGNTEAFF
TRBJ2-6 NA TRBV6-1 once TGTGCCAGCAGTGCAAACATCGCTGGGGCCAACGTCCTGACTTTC CASSANIAGANVLTF
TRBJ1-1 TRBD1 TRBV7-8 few TGTGCCAGCAGGACAGGGGGTAGCACTGAAGCTTTCTTT CASRTGGSTEAFF
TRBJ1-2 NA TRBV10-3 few TGTGCCATCAGTGAATTTCCCCGGGATGGCTACACCTTC CAISEFPRDGYTF
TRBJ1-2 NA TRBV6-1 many TGTGCCAGCAGTGGGCAGATCGGGTATGGCTACACCTTC CASSGQIGYGYTF
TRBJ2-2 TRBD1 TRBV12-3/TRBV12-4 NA TGTGCCAGCAGTTTAGCCCTAGGACAGGGGGCGACCGGGGAGCTGTTTTTT CASSLALGQGATGELFF
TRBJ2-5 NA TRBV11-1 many TGTGCCAGCAGCCAACTCGCAGGGGCGAGAGAGACCCAGTACTTC CASSQLAGARETQYF
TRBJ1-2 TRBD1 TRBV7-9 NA TGTGCCAGCAGCCGCCGACAGGGGGCCCACTATGGCTACACCTTC CASSRRQGAHYGYTF
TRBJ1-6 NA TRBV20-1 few TGCAGTGCTAGAGTCACCGCCGCAGGGCCCCGGTCACCCCTCCACTTT CSARVTAAGPRSPLHF
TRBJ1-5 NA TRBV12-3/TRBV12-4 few TGTGCCAGCAGACAGGACGCGTTAAATCAGCCCCAGCATTTT CASRQDALNQPQHF
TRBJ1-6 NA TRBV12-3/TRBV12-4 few TGTGCCAGCAGTTTAGGAGGTGCCGATTCACCCCTCCACTTT CASSLGGADSPLHF
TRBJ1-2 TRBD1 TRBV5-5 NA TGTGCCAGCAGCCACAGGGGGGGCGCTGACTATGGCTACACCTTC CASSHRGGADYGYTF
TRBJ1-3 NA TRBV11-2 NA TGTGCCAGCAGCTTAGATCTGACAGATGGAAACACCATATATTTT CASSLDLTDGNTIYF
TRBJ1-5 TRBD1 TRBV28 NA TGTGCCAGCAGTTTATTGGACAGGGGCAGCAATCAGCCCCAGCATTTT CASSLLDRGSNQPQHF